A selection of T cell receptor beta chains follows, all from one sample in a study of T-cell reconstitution after alpha-beta-depleted transplantation in children. TCRdb re-called the PCR reads with MiXCR, one entry per CDR3 protein. The table records around 580,000 distinct CDR3 sequences, 20% to 25% of them present only once. The input for sequencing was PBMCs, mostly from graft donor cells, taken 360 days after TCRalphabeta/CD19-depleted stem cell transplant. The source of these receptors is a boy in the first two years of life who had a stem cell transplant for acute myeloid leukemia, so the T cells may come from the graft donor. Both conserved end residues are part of each CDR3. D genes are given only for firm matches. Expanded clones are given a class, and other clones once, few, many or no size at all.

length,J,V,size,D,CDR3,DNA
16,TRBJ2-3,TRBV20-1,many,.,CSANGAMDSVGDTQYF,TGCAGTGCTAATGGTGCAATGGACAGCGTGGGAGATACGCAGTATTTT
16,TRBJ2-2,TRBV6-5,.,.,CASSYSAGSNTGELFF,TGTGCCAGCAGTTACTCGGCAGGGTCGAACACCGGGGAGCTGTTTTTT
13,TRBJ2-1,TRBV7-6,few,.,CASSLGENYEQFF,TGTGCCAGCAGCTTAGGCGAGAATTATGAGCAGTTCTTC
12,TRBJ2-3,TRBV7-2,.,.,CASSLDGSTQYF,TGTGCCAGCAGCTTAGATGGGTCTACGCAGTATTTT
16,TRBJ1-4,TRBV5-1,.,TRBD1,CASSRSTGVRDEKLFF,TGCGCCAGCAGCCGCAGCACAGGGGTTCGGGATGAAAAACTGTTTTTT
15,TRBJ2-7,TRBV5-1,.,TRBD1,CASSPTGVGSYEQYF,TGCGCCAGCAGCCCGACAGGGGTGGGGTCCTACGAGCAGTACTTC
12,TRBJ1-1,TRBV20-1,few,TRBD1,CSARQGDTEAFF,TGCAGTGCTCGACAGGGGGACACTGAAGCTTTCTTT
10,TRBJ2-3,TRBV20-1,many,.,CSARTDTQYF,TGCAGTGCCCGTACAGATACGCAGTATTTT
13,TRBJ2-1,TRBV7-2,.,.,CATFGQGGNEQFF,TGTGCCACCTTCGGGCAGGGGGGCAATGAGCAGTTCTTC
16,TRBJ2-1,TRBV27,.,.,CASSPTWEVDYNEQFF,TGTGCCAGCAGTCCCACCTGGGAAGTGGACTACAATGAGCAGTTCTTC
15,TRBJ2-1,TRBV7-2,.,TRBD2,CASSSFGGGANEQFF,TGTGCCAGCAGCTCCTTCGGCGGGGGGGCTAATGAGCAGTTCTTC
14,TRBJ1-1,TRBV14,.,TRBD1,CASSFGQVGTEAFF,TGTGCCAGCAGCTTTGGACAGGTCGGCACTGAAGCTTTCTTT
15,TRBJ2-1,TRBV7-9,.,.,CASSLVGHSYNEQFF,TGTGCCAGCAGCTTAGTCGGCCACTCCTACAATGAGCAGTTCTTC
15,TRBJ2-3,TRBV6-5,.,.,CASSYDGPSTDTQYF,TGTGCCAGCAGTTACGATGGACCTAGCACAGATACGCAGTATTTT
15,TRBJ1-4,TRBV20-1,few,.,CSAGLNLLTNEKLFF,TGCAGTGCTGGCCTAAACTTGCTAACTAATGAAAAACTGTTTTTT
13,TRBJ2-7,TRBV28,few,TRBD1,CASSQAGGHEQYF,TGTGCCAGCAGTCAGGCAGGGGGCCACGAGCAGTACTTC
14,TRBJ2-3,TRBV25-1,.,.,CASSRGGHTDTQYF,TGTGCCAGCAGCCGAGGAGGGCACACAGATACGCAGTATTTT
16,TRBJ2-3,TRBV20-1,few,TRBD2,CSAPPAGGGSTDTQYF,TGCAGTGCCCCGCCGGCGGGCGGGGGGAGCACAGATACGCAGTATTTT
14,TRBJ2-5,TRBV20-1,.,TRBD1,CSAPRDRGRGTQYF,TGCAGTGCGCCCAGGGACAGGGGGCGCGGGACCCAGTACTTC
14,TRBJ1-1,TRBV29-1,.,TRBD1,CSVDRVAMYTEAFF,TGCAGCGTCGACAGGGTAGCGATGTACACTGAAGCTTTCTTT
11,TRBJ2-7,TRBV20-1,few,.,CSAGPSYEQYF,TGCAGTGCTGGACCCTCCTACGAGCAGTACTTC
13,TRBJ2-5,TRBV20-1,many,.,CSAYSPSHETQYF,TGCAGTGCATATTCCCCTAGCCACGAGACCCAGTACTTC
13,TRBJ1-1,TRBV2,few,.,CASESPEPTEAFF,TGTGCCAGCGAGTCCCCAGAACCCACTGAAGCTTTCTTT
18,TRBJ2-1,TRBV18,few,TRBD1,CASSPWRGQGRREGEQFF,TGTGCCAGCTCACCCTGGAGAGGACAGGGTAGAAGAGAAGGTGAGCAGTTCTTC
18,TRBJ2-6,TRBV12-3/TRBV12-4,many,.,CASSLTGQPTSGANVLTF,TGTGCCAGCAGTTTGACAGGCCAACCCACCTCTGGGGCCAACGTCCTGACTTTC
13,TRBJ2-7,TRBV25-1,few,.,CASSVPGAYEQYF,TGTGCCAGCAGTGTCCCAGGGGCCTACGAGCAGTACTTC